These 16 T cell receptor beta chains came from one sample sequenced in a study of T cells expressing NK-cell markers. TCRdb processed the 5' RACE reads again and assigns one entry to each CDR3 protein, with no DNA. The sample table sets out about 170,000 distinct CDR3 sequences. Sequencing was performed on blood T cells: a sorted CD56 or NKG2C T cell subset, CD4+ or CD8+ T cells, or bulk PBMC T cells (not recorded which). Source of these receptors: a man between 18 and 69 years old in good health.

The chain combines TRBV7-9 with TRBJ1-1; the D gene TCRdb calls, TRBD1, cannot be checked with no DNA. CDR1 and CDR2 from the germline V gene are SEHNR and FQNEAQ (reference sequence). CDR3 length: 13 amino acids. CDR3 sequence: CASRSALFEEAFF.

This rearrangement joins TRBV10-3 to TRBJ2-7; no DNA is available, so the TRBD1 call from TCRdb remains unchecked. The germline CDR1 and CDR2 sequences are ENHRY and SYGVKD. CDR3 length equals 14 residues. This chain's CDR3 is CAISGGTGENEQYF.

J is TRBJ1-2 and V is TRBV7-6; checking the TCRdb D call of TRBD1 is not possible without DNA. This CDR3 contains 13 residues. From germline, CDR1 is SGHVS and CDR2 FNYEAQ. The CDR3 loop is CASSTRDYYGYTF.

The V gene is TRBV7-9, the J gene TRBJ2-7; TCRdb's D call of TRBD1 is untestable without DNA. The CDR3 contains 15 residues. Germline CDR1 and CDR2: SEHNR and FQNEAQ (reference sequence). Here the CDR3 reads CASSIPGQGSYEQYF.

The CDR3 protein is CASSLGKGPAAYEQFF. This chain uses TRBV7-7 with TRBJ2-1; TCRdb designates TRBD2, a call that cannot be tested without DNA. Germline assignment: CDR1 SSHAT and CDR2 FNYEAQ (reference sequence). This CDR3 region has 16 residues.

V and J are TRBV12-3 or TRBV12-4 and TRBJ2-2. The CDR3 is 19 residues long. CDR3 loop: CASSLNVIGPTRNTGELFF.

CDR3 loop: CASSYLSSGGAYNEQFF. This rearrangement joins TRBV6-5 to TRBJ2-1; TCRdb names TRBD2, which stays unverified in the absence of DNA. This CDR3 has 17 amino acids. From germline, CDR1 is MNHEY and CDR2 SVGAGI.

CDR3 protein: CASSQGGGTGELFF. V is TRBV4-1 and J is TRBJ2-2; with no DNA, the TCRdb D assignment of TRBD2 cannot be verified. CDR3 length equals 14 residues. The germline gives CDR1 MGHRA, CDR2 YSYEKL.

V is TRBV4-2 and J is TRBJ2-1; TCRdb's D call of TRBD2 is untestable without DNA. Germline V lookup: CDR1 LGHNA, CDR2 YNFKEQ. The CDR3 contains 13 residues. The CDR3 region is CASSYEGYNEQFF.

The V and J genes are TRBV12-3 or TRBV12-4 and TRBJ2-1; TCRdb indicates TRBD1, and absent DNA this call remains unverified. This CDR3 comprises 16 residues. CDR3 residues: CASSPRDGSSYNEQFF.

The chain employs TRBV4-1 and TRBJ2-1. The CDR3 runs to 13 residues. Germline V gene data show CDR1 as MGHRA and CDR2 as YSYEKL. CDR3 loop: CASSQVGIERRFF.

The rearrangement uses TRBV6-1 and TRBJ2-7; no DNA is available, so the TRBD1 call from TCRdb remains unchecked. From germline, CDR1 is MNHNS and CDR2 SASEGT. CDR3 length: 14 residues. The chain's CDR3 is CATIPGTDFTEQYF.

The rearrangement links TRBV27 to TRBJ2-1; the TRBD1 assignment by TCRdb is unverifiable without DNA. The germline gives CDR1 MNHEY, CDR2 SMNVEV (reference sequence). The CDR3 is 14 amino acids. The CDR3 sequence: CASSLNAGINEQFF.

The chain employs TRBV11-3 and TRBJ1-2; TCRdb outputs TRBD1, but without DNA this stays unchecked. Germline V gene data show CDR1 as SGHNT and CDR2 as YENEEA. CDR3 size: 16 residues. The chain's CDR3 is CASSLPHQGGNYGYTF.

This sequence joins TRBV3-1 and TRBJ1-2. CDR1 is LGHDT, CDR2 YNNKEL, per germline (reference sequence). The CDR3 runs to 14 residues. CDR3 loop: CASSRLTANYGYTF.

The chain uses TRBV12-5 and TRBJ2-5. This CDR3 is 16 amino acids long. Germline V gene lookup returns CDR1 LGHNT and CDR2 FRNRAP. CDR3 sequence reads: CASGLVHDSDQETQYF.